This is a list of T cell receptor beta chains from one sample in a study of shared clonotypes between healthy human individuals. Assay: immunoSEQ multiplex PCR; the TCRdb copy retains only in-frame clones and omits some. The sample consists of approximately 2,300,000 clones, roughly 92% of them appearing once. Input material: naive CD4+ T cells from PBMCs. The origin of the receptors is a man in his late teens or twenties in good health. Some clones in this sample may be carry-over from other donors' samples. Each CDR3 is given with its conserved first and last residue. The D gene is left open where the match is weak. Some rows have no size entry. The others give once, few or many, or a class for an expanded clone.

v_gene,abundance,d_gene,j_gene,CDR3nt,CDR3aa
TRBV2,NA,NA,TRBJ2-5,TGTGCCAGCACATATGTCCAGGAACAAGAGACCCAGTACTTC,CASTYVQEQETQYF
TRBV7-2,NA,TRBD1,TRBJ1-2,TGTGCCAGCAGCTTAGGGGGGAGACAGGGAAATGGCTACACCTTC,CASSLGGRQGNGYTF
TRBV28,NA,TRBD1,TRBJ2-7,TGTGCCAGCAGCCTGAGTTGGGACAGGGCCACCTACGAGCAGTACTTC,CASSLSWDRATYEQYF
TRBV5-4,NA,NA,TRBJ1-5,TGTGCCAGCAGCTTGGCCGGCGGCAATCAGCCCCAGCATTTT,CASSLAGGNQPQHF
TRBV4-1,NA,NA,TRBJ2-7,TGCGCCAGCAGCCAAGATTGGGTCTACGAGCAGTACTTC,CASSQDWVYEQYF
TRBV5-1,NA,TRBD2,TRBJ2-3,TGCGCCAGCAGCACTGCGACTAGCGGGGGTTACCTTAGCACAGATACGCAGTATTTT,CASSTATSGGYLSTDTQYF
TRBV4-2,NA,NA,TRBJ1-6,TGTGCCAGCAGCCAGCAGCCGGGGGGAGGCTCACCCCTCCACTTT,CASSQQPGGGSPLHF
TRBV15,NA,TRBD2,TRBJ2-1,TGTGCCACCAGCAGAGATCTAGCGGGAGTAGAGCAGTTCTTC,CATSRDLAGVEQFF
TRBV30,NA,NA,TRBJ1-2,TGTGCCCACTTAGGGGGTGGCTATGGCTACACCTTC,CAHLGGGYGYTF
TRBV27,NA,TRBD1,TRBJ1-1,TGTGCCAGCAGTTTCCTGAGGGGGCGCGACACTGAAGCTTTCTTT,CASSFLRGRDTEAFF
TRBV5-8,NA,TRBD2,TRBJ2-7,TGTGCCAGCAGCAGGAGGACTAGCTTATCCTACGAGCAGTACTTC,CASSRRTSLSYEQYF
TRBV7-9,NA,NA,TRBJ2-1,TGTGCCAGCAGCTTAGGAGGTCACAATGAGCAGTTCTTC,CASSLGGHNEQFF
TRBV29-1,NA,NA,TRBJ2-3,TGCAGCGTTGGTGGGGCCAAAGATACGCAGTATTTT,CSVGGAKDTQYF
TRBV7-8,NA,NA,TRBJ2-7,TGTGCCAGCAGCTTCGGAACCCCGCTTGACGAGCAGTACTTC,CASSFGTPLDEQYF
TRBV20-1,NA,NA,TRBJ2-3,TGCAGTGCTAGTTGGAAAGATACGCAGTATTTT,CSASWKDTQYF
TRBV27,NA,NA,TRBJ2-3,TGTGCCAGCAGTCCCATAAGGACCGCGGATACGCAGTATTTT,CASSPIRTADTQYF
TRBV9,NA,NA,TRBJ1-1,TGTGCCAGCAGCCCATGGGGGCAGGACGATGAAGCTTTCTTT,CASSPWGQDDEAFF
TRBV1,NA,NA,TRBJ2-5,TGCACCAGCAGCCTTCGACCGGGACTAGCGGGAGAACCCCAGTACTTC,CTSSLRPGLAGEPQYF
TRBV19,NA,TRBD1,TRBJ2-2,TGTGCCAGTAGATCGACAGGGGAAACCGGGGAGCTGTTTTTT,CASRSTGETGELFF
TRBV7-3,few,TRBD1,TRBJ1-1,TGTGCCAGCAGCTTGGGACAGATGAACACTGAAGCTTTCTTT,CASSLGQMNTEAFF
TRBV9,NA,NA,TRBJ2-7,TGTGCCAGCAGCGTAGCTACAGGGACCAGCTCCTACGAGCAGTACTTC,CASSVATGTSSYEQYF
TRBV28,NA,TRBD1,TRBJ2-7,TGTGCCAGCAGTCTGGGGACAGGGCTCTCGGGGAGCGAGCAGTACTTC,CASSLGTGLSGSEQYF
TRBV30,NA,NA,TRBJ1-1,TGTGCCTGGAGGAGGGGGTCCTTCAACACTGAAGCTTTCTTT,CAWRRGSFNTEAFF
TRBV28,NA,TRBD1,TRBJ1-4,TGTGCCAGCTTTGACAGGGCAAGGGGAAAACTGTTTTTT,CASFDRARGKLFF
TRBV28,NA,NA,TRBJ1-5,TGTGCCAGCAGTTTCGCACTCCGGCGCCATCAGCCCCAGCATTTT,CASSFALRRHQPQHF
TRBV6-5,NA,TRBD2,TRBJ2-1,TGTGCCAGCAGTCGACTAGCGGGAGGGAGTAATGAGCAGTTCTTC,CASSRLAGGSNEQFF